This T cell receptor beta chain was observed in a study of blood T cells in healthy people across ages. PBMCs numbering at least 6.5 million were isolated per sample. With regard to this clonotype: The antigen is not known.

Study outcomes and limitations: Any conclusive comparison of naive versus antigen-experienced cells was prevented by using unsorted PBMCs. Higher diversity and more naive CD4+ cells were features of long-lived donors, compared to aged donors.

Primed by a sample-barcoded 5' primer and a J-beta primer mix, a second PCR proceeded for about 6 to 11 cycles. TCRdb analysed the 5' RACE reads with MiXCR anew, one entry per CDR3 protein. The table has more than 650,000 distinct CDR3 sequences, roughly 20% seen once. Looked up from germline, CDR1 is SGHVS and CDR2 is FNYEAQ. V dropped 5 bases and J dropped 2 bases, with 12 bases sitting between them. The CDR3 sequence is 15 residues long. Source material: blood. J is TRBJ1-4 and V is TRBV7-6; D remains ambiguous. This clonotype originated in a man between 65 and 80 years old in good health. The CDR3 nucleotides read TGTGCCAGCAGCACAAATACGGGGACTAATGAAAAACTGTTTTTT. The encoded protein is CASSTNTGTNEKLFF.